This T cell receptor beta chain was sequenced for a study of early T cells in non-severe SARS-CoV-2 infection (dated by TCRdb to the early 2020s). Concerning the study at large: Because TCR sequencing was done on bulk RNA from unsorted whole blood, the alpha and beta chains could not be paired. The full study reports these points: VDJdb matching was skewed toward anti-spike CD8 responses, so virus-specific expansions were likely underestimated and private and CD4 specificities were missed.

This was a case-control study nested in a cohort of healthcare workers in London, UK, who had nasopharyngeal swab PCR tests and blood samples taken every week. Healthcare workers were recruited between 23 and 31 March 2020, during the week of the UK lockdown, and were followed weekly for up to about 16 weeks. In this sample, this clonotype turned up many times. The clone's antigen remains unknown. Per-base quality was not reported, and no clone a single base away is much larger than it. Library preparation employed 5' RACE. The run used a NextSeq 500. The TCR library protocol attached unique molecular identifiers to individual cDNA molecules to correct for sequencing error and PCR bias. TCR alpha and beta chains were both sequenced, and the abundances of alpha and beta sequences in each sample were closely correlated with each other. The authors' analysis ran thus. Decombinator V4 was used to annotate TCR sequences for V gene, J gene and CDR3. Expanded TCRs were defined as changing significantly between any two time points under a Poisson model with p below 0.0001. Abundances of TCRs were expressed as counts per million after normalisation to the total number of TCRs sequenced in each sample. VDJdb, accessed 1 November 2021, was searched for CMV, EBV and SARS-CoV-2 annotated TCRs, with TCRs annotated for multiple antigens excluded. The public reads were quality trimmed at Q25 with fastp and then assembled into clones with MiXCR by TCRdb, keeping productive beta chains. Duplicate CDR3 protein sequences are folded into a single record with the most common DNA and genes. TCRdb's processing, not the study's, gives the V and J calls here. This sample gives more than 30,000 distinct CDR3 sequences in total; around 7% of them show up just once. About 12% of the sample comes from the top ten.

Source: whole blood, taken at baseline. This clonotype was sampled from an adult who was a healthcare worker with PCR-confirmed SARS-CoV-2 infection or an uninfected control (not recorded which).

The CDR3 corresponds to CASSSGGLEAFF. In nucleotides, the sequence is TGTGCCAGCAGTTCAGGTGGACTCGAAGCTTTCTTT. Recombination linked TRBV7-9 to TRBJ1-1; the D gene is unclear. Via the germline V gene (reference sequence), CDR1 is SEHNR and CDR2 FQNEAQ. The V and J ends are trimmed by 6 bases and 8 bases, leaving 13 bases between them. The CDR3 sequence holds 12 residues, the cysteine and phenylalanine included. Only CDR3 DNA is held: 36 bases, read in frame from base 1. Reference TRBV7-9 and TRBJ1-1 genes cover what lies past the CDR3, so the full variable domain is DTGVSQNPRHKITKRGQNVTFRCDPISEHNRLYWYRQTLGQGPEFLTYFQNEAQLEKSRLLSDRFSAERPKGSFSTLEIQRTEQGDSAMYLCASSSGGLEAFFGQGTRLTVV.